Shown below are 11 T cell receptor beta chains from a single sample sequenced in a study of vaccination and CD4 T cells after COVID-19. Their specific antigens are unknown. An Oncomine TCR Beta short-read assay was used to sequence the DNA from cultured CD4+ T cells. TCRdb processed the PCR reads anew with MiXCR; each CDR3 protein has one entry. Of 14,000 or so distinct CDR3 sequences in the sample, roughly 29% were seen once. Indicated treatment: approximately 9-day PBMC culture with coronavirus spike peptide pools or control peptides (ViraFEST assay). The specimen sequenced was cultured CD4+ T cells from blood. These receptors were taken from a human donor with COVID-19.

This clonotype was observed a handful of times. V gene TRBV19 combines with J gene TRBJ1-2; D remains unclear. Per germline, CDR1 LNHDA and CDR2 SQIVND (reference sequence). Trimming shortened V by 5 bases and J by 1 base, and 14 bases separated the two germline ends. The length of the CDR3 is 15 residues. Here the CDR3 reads CASSGADKGNYGYTF. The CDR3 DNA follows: TGTGCCAGTAGTGGAGCAGATAAGGGTAACTATGGCTACACCTTC.

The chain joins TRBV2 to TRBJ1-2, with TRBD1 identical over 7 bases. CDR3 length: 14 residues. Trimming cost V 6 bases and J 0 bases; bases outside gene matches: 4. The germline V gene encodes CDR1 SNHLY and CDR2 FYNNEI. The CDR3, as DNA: TGTGCCAGCAGAAGGACAGGTTCTAACTATGGCTACACCTTC. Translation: CASRRTGSNYGYTF.

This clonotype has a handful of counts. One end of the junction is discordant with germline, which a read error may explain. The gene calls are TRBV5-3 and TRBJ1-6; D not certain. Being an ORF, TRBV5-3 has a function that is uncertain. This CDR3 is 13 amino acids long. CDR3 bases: TGTGCCAGCAGCTTGAGGGTTAATTCACCCCTCCACTTT. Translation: CASSLRVNSPLHF.

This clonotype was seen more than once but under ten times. The CDR3 region has the DNA TGTGCCAGCAGCTTAGGAGGCGCCACCTACGAGCAGTACTTC. Its translation: CASSLGGATYEQYF. The V and J genes are TRBV11-3 and TRBJ2-7; no clear D. V lost 1 base and J lost 2, with 9 bases in between. Germline V CDR1 and CDR2: SGHNT, YENEEA. CDR3 length equals 14 residues.

Here the CDR3 reads CASGLYVRANTEAFF. Here the CDR3 DNA reads TGTGCCAGCGGGCTTTATGTCAGGGCGAACACTGAAGCTTTCTTT. The chain carries TRBV6-1 and TRBJ1-1, with D perhaps matching TRBD1 (5 bases). This CDR3 has 15 residues. In germline, CDR1 is MNHNS, CDR2 SASEGT. V was cut by 8 bases and J by 1 base, with 17 bases left in between.

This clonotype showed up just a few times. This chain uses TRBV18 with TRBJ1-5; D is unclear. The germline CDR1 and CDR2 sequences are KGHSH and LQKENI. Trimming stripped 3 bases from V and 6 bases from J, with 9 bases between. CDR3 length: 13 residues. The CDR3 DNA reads TGTGCCAGCTCACCTAACGGAGGTCAGCCCCAGCATTTT. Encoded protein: CASSPNGGQPQHF.

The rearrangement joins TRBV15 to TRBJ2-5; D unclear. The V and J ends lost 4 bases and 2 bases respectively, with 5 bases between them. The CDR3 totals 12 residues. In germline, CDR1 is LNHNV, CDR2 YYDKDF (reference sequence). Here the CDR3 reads CATSTAQETQYF. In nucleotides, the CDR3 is TGTGCCACCAGCACCGCACAAGAGACCCAGTACTTC.

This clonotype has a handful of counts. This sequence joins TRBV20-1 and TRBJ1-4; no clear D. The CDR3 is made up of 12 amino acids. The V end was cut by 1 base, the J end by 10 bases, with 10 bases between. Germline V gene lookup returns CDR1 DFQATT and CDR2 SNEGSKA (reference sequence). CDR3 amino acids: CSARVPSRKLFF. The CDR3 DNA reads TGCAGTGCTAGAGTCCCTAGTAGAAAACTGTTTTTT.

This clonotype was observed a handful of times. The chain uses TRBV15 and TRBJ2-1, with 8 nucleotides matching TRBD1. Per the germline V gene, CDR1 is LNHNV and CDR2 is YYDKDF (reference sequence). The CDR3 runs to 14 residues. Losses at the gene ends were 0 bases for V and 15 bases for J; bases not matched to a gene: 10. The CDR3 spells CATSRDQGAWVPFF. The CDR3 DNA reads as TGTGCCACCAGCAGAGATCAGGGGGCGTGGGTACCGTTCTTC.

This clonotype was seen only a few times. The CDR3 nucleotides read TGTGCCAGCATAGGGTTACTGGGACAGCTCTATAACTATGGCTACACCTTC. Translated: CASIGLLGQLYNYGYTF. The genes are TRBV6-1 and TRBJ1-2; 7 positions match TRBD1. The CDR3 length is 17 residues. V was clipped by 7 bases and J by 1 base; unmatched bases: 15. Per germline, CDR1 MNHNS and CDR2 SASEGT.

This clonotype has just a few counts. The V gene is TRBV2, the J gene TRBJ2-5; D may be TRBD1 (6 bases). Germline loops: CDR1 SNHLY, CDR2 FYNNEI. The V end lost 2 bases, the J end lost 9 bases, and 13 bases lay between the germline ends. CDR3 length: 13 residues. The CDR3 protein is CASSENREAAQYF. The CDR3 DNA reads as TGTGCCAGCAGTGAAAACAGGGAAGCGGCCCAGTACTTC.